What follows is one T cell receptor (beta chain) and its context. TRAV- and TRBV-specific primers were used for first-strand cDNA, which covered alpha and beta chains. With a constant-region primer and a V-primer adapter, TCRs were subjected to around 20 PCR cycles of amplification. MiXCR, applied by TCRdb to the reads, yields one record per CDR3 protein. The sample carries 8,500 to 9,500 distinct CDR3 sequences, about 70% recorded once. The CDR3 is 13 residues long. V was shortened by 3 bases and J by 2 bases, with 6 bases between the two germline ends. These data are taken from a study of low-dose radiotherapy and immunotherapy resistance in tumors. Looking at the study overall: The fractionation for Cohort 1 was 0.5 Gy per fraction every 2 weeks, totaling 6.5 Gy.

Inclusion covered patients whose advanced solid tumors lacked tumor-infiltrating lymphocytes. The chain uses TRBV12-3 or TRBV12-4 and TRBJ2-3; TRBD1 might be the D (5 bases). The clonotype comes from a human donor with advanced metastatic prostate, ovarian, gallbladder or colorectal cancer (not recorded which). This table probably holds off-target reads from a library built for another chain. The DNA for the CDR3 is TGTGCCAGCAGTTTTGGGGCCACAGATACGCAGTATTTT. It specifies CASSFGATDTQYF.